These 19 T cell receptor beta chains were all obtained from the same sample, sequenced in a study of blood T cells in healthy people across ages. Alongside a J-beta primer mix, a sample-barcoded 5' primer served in a second PCR lasting roughly 7 to 11 cycles. From the 5' RACE reads, TCRdb called clonotypes with MiXCR, one entry per CDR3 protein. The sample lists about 1,800,000 distinct CDR3 sequences; approximately 30% were seen once. Sequenced sample: blood. The receptors come from a woman in her twenties or thirties in good health.

This clonotype has a single count. J is TRBJ1-1 and V is TRBV6-2 or TRBV6-3; D might be TRBD1 (5 bases). Germline V gives CDR1 MNHEY, CDR2 SVGEGT. Trimming took 0 bases from V and 6 from J, leaving 11 bases between them. This CDR3 comprises 14 residues. CDR3 in amino acids: CASSYSRAGPEAFF. CDR3 in DNA: TGTGCCAGCAGTTACTCTCGGGCGGGGCCTGAAGCTTTCTTT.

The chain uses TRBV6-4 and TRBJ1-2, with D possibly matching TRBD1 (5 bases). The V gene's germline CDR1 is MRHNA and CDR2 SNTAGT. The CDR3 totals 16 residues. Trimming took 0 bases from V and 2 from J, leaving 13 bases between them. The CDR3 here is CASSDSPRGLNYGYTF. The CDR3 nucleotides are TGTGCCAGCAGTGACTCTCCGCGGGGCCTCAACTATGGCTACACCTTC.

This clonotype was counted a few times. The V and J genes are TRBV6-2 or TRBV6-3 and TRBJ2-1; D remains ambiguous. The CDR3 has 15 residues. Germline loops: CDR1 MNHEY, CDR2 SVGEGT. V was cut by 7 bases and J by 8 bases, with 21 bases left in between. The chain's CDR3 is CASTRDKNLLYEQFF. CDR3 bases: TGTGCCAGCACCCGAGACAAAAATCTTCTGTATGAGCAGTTCTTC.

This rearrangement joins TRBV11-2 to TRBJ2-4; 9 bases are shared with TRBD1. The CDR3 has 15 amino acids. Per the germline V gene, CDR1 is SGHAT and CDR2 is FQNNGV. The J segment lost 8 bases and the V segment lost 4 bases, leaving 9 bases of the junction unmatched. CDR3 protein: CASSSSRDRVDIQYF. The CDR3, as DNA: TGTGCCAGCAGCTCCTCCCGGGACAGGGTAGACATTCAGTACTTC.

V gene TRBV10-2 combines with J gene TRBJ2-4, with 7 bases aligning to TRBD1. Germline V CDR1 and CDR2: WSHSY, SAAADI. The trim removed 1 base at V and 13 bases at J, leaving 19 bases unmatched. The CDR3 loop spans 17 amino acids. The CDR3 loop reads CASSEFRAGTVEGEQYF. The CDR3, as DNA: TGCGCCAGCAGTGAGTTTAGGGCCGGGACAGTTGAGGGTGAGCAGTACTTC.

This clonotype has just a few counts. This chain links TRBV28 with TRBJ1-5, with D uncertain. Trimming left V 6 bases short and J 4 bases short, with 7 bases between. This CDR3 comprises 12 residues. Germline CDR1 MDHEN, CDR2 SYDVKM. Written as DNA, the CDR3 is TGTGCCAGCAGGCCAGTGAATCAGCCCCAGCATTTT. Encoded protein: CASRPVNQPQHF.

A remark on this clonotype: This may come from a read error, since a much larger clone is one base off. The chain's CDR3 is CAGSRLAGDPYEQYF. The CDR3, as DNA: TGTGCCGGCAGCCGACTAGCGGGGGATCCCTACGAGCAGTACTTC. The genes are TRBV7-2 and TRBJ2-7, with 12 bases fitting TRBD2. The CDR3 has 15 amino acids. The germline CDR1 and CDR2 sequences are SGHTA and FQGNSA. Full variable domain (remainder filled in from reference TRBV7-2 and TRBJ2-7): GAGVSQSPSNKVTEKGKDVELRCDPISGHTALYWYRQSLGQGLEFLIYFQGNSAPDKSGLPSDRFSAERTGGSVSTLTIQRTQQEDSAVYLCAGSRLAGDPYEQYFGPGTRLTVT.

This clonotype was observed many times. This chain uses TRBV29-1 with TRBJ2-5; the D gene is possibly TRBD2 (6 bases). V was shortened by 7 bases and J by 6 bases, with 15 bases between the two germline ends. CDR1 is SQVTM and CDR2 is ANQGSEA in the germline V gene. This CDR3 region has 12 residues. As DNA, the CDR3 is TGCAGCGCTGCGGGATCGAGCCAGACCCAGTACTTC. Encoded protein: CSAAGSSQTQYF.

The CDR3 loop is CASGFLLTSGRNNEQYF. The CDR3 DNA follows: TGTGCTAGTGGTTTCCTCCTTACTAGCGGGAGGAACAATGAGCAGTACTTC. This rearrangement joins TRBV12-5 to TRBJ2-5; the match to TRBD2 covers 12 bases. CDR3 length: 17 residues. Looked up from germline, CDR1 is LGHNT and CDR2 is FRNRAP. The junction had 16 bases not matched to a gene; V was cut back by 3 bases and J by 11 bases.

This clonotype was seen more than once but under ten times. V gene TRBV25-1 combines with J gene TRBJ1-3; TRBD1 agrees at 8 bases. J was trimmed by 2 bases and V by 6 bases; bases with no gene match: 9. This CDR3 is 16 amino acids long. Germline-derived CDR1 and CDR2 are MGHDK and SYGVNS. The CDR3 region has the DNA TGTGCCAGCAGCGAGCGGGACAGGATCGCTGGAAACACCATATATTTT. Translated, it gives CASSERDRIAGNTIYF.

This sequence joins TRBV2 and TRBJ2-1; D call uncertain. The germline V gene has CDR1 SNHLY and CDR2 FYNNEI. V lost 2 bases and J 5 bases, leaving 19 bases between the germline ends. The CDR3 sequence is 17 residues long. The chain's CDR3 is CASSESLWALTNNEQFF. DNA for the CDR3: TGTGCCAGCAGTGAATCCTTGTGGGCCCTCACTAACAATGAGCAGTTCTTC.

The table lists this clonotype with a few counts. One end of the junction fails to match germline, which may point to a read error. V gene TRBV3-1 combines with J gene TRBJ2-6; TRBD1 agrees at 10 bases. The CDR3 has 17 amino acids. Germline V gene sequence: CDR1 LGHDT, CDR2 YNNKEL (reference sequence). DNA for the CDR3: TGTGCCAGCAGGGGAGAGACAGGGGGCTACGGGGCCAACGCCCTGACTTTC. It translates to CASRGETGGYGANALTF.

V gene TRBV25-1 combines with J gene TRBJ2-1; D is unresolved. Germline CDR1 MGHDK, CDR2 SYGVNS. The CDR3 contains 16 residues. V lost 2 bases and J 2 bases, leaving 13 bases between the germline ends. CDR3 sequence reads: CASSERGRATYNEQFF. DNA of the CDR3: TGTGCCAGCAGTGAACGCGGAAGAGCAACCTACAATGAGCAGTTCTTC.

In the case of this clonotype: A read error may account for a junction end that differs from germline. This chain links TRBV7-2 with TRBJ1-1; D gene ambiguous. Germline CDR1 is SGHTA and CDR2 is FQGNSA. CDR3 size: 13 residues. This chain's CDR3 is CASSLEPQADAFF. The CDR3, as DNA: TGTGCCAGCAGTTTAGAGCCCCAGGCTGATGCTTTCTTT.

The gene calls are TRBV24-1 and TRBJ2-3, with D unclear. CDR3 length equals 13 residues. V lost 5 bases and J 5 bases, leaving 10 bases between the germline ends. The germline V gene has CDR1 KGHDR and CDR2 SFDVKD. CDR3 coding DNA: TGTGCCACCAGTGCCCCGGAAGAAGATACGCAGTATTTT. Protein product: CATSAPEEDTQYF.

This clonotype was observed at least ten times. This chain joins TRBV7-9 and TRBJ2-1; TRBD2 matches at 7 bases. Germline V lookup: CDR1 SEHNR, CDR2 FQNEAQ (reference sequence). V lost 1 base to trimming and J lost 1 base; unmatched junction nucleotides: 4. This CDR3 comprises 16 residues. This chain's CDR3 is CASSLVGGGSYNEQFF. CDR3 sequence (DNA): TGTGCCAGCAGCTTAGTAGGCGGGGGATCCTACAATGAGCAGTTCTTC.

This clonotype showed up just a few times. The chain employs TRBV28 and TRBJ2-7; no definite D call. In germline, CDR1 is MDHEN, CDR2 SYDVKM. The V end lost 5 bases, the J end lost 3 bases, and 17 bases lay between the germline ends. The length of the CDR3 is 15 residues. The CDR3 DNA reads as TGTGCCAGCAGTCTTGATGGGTCCATTCGCTACGAGCAGTACTTC. This codes for CASSLDGSIRYEQYF.

Comment on this clonotype: At one end the junction does not follow the germline gene, possibly because of a read error. This chain links TRBV12-3 or TRBV12-4 with TRBJ2-7; 9 bases agree with TRBD2. This CDR3 region has 15 residues. The DNA of the CDR3 is TGTGCCGGCAGCCTAGCGGGGCGGATTCCCTACGAGCAGTACTTC. Residues: CAGSLAGRIPYEQYF.

This clonotype was seen many times. The chain carries TRBV5-5 and TRBJ2-7, with 14 bases that match TRBD2. V lost 0 bases, J lost 0 bases, and 11 bases stayed unmatched. The length of the CDR3 is 20 residues. Germline loops: CDR1 SGHKS, CDR2 YYEKEE (reference sequence). Written as DNA, the CDR3 is TGTGCCAGCAGCTTGGCCGGCGGGACTAGCGGGAGCCGAGGCTCCTACGAGCAGTACTTC. Translating it yields CASSLAGGTSGSRGSYEQYF.